The clone carrying this TCR beta chain came up once. The entry originates in a study of shared clonotypes between healthy human individuals. Libraries were prepared by immunoSEQ multiplex PCR; TCRdb keeps only in-frame clonotypes and omits some of them. The repertoire holds over a million clones, around 97% seen once, with about 1.2% in the top ten. The CDR3 contains 14 residues. In germline, CDR1 is KGHSH, CDR2 LQKENI. Trimming at V came to 4 bases and at J to 8 bases, leaving 6 bases not matched to a gene. Sequenced material: naive CD4+ T cells sorted from blood. Stated subset: CD45RA+ positively selected. This TCR came from a young man in good health. The J gene is TRBJ1-3, the V gene TRBV18; 9 bases align to TRBD1. In DNA form, the CDR3 reads TGTGCCAGCTCACTGCGGGACAGGGAGGACACCATATATTTT. Protein sequence: CASSLRDREDTIYF.